The 15 T cell receptor beta chains below all came from one sample that was sequenced in a study of shared clonotypes between healthy human individuals. CD8 cells classed as naive were CD45RO-negative and positively selected for CCR7, excluding terminally differentiated effector memory CD45RA+ cells. TCRdb keeps only in-frame clones here, not all; method: immunoSEQ multiplex PCR. Of about 1,800,000 clones listed, about 95% were seen once; the top ten hold approximately 1%. The specimen was naive CD8+ T cells sorted from blood. The receptor set was obtained from a young man in good health.

This chain links TRBV9 with TRBJ1-5, with no clear D. Trimming removed 2 bases from V and 7 bases from J, with 16 bases in between. This CDR3 is built from 15 residues. Germline CDR1 and CDR2: SGDLS and YYNGEE. Written as DNA, the CDR3 is TGTGCCAGCAGCGTTGGACCTGGCGATGGGCAGCCCCAGCATTTT. Translation gives CASSVGPGDGQPQHF.

The rearrangement uses TRBV6-6 and TRBJ1-1, with D hard to call. Germline loops: CDR1 MNHNY, CDR2 SVGAGI (reference sequence). Trimming stripped 4 bases from V and 1 base from J, with 7 bases between. This CDR3 region has 13 residues. CDR3 bases: TGTGCCAGCAGTTCGCGACAGAACACTGAAGCTTTCTTT. Translation gives CASSSRQNTEAFF.

Comment on this clone: Different DNA sequences within this sample yield the same CDR3. J is TRBJ2-7 and V is TRBV4-3; D gene unclear. V was shortened by 0 bases and J by 0 bases, with 9 bases between the two germline ends. Germline lookup yields CDR1 LGHNA and CDR2 YSLEER. This CDR3 comprises 15 residues. CDR3 sequence (DNA): TGCGCCAGCAGCCAAGAGACTGGAAGCTCCTACGAGCAGTACTTC. This gives the protein CASSQETGSSYEQYF.

Turning to this clone: This sample also contains other DNA sequences that code for the same CDR3. The chain recombines TRBV19 with TRBJ2-7; 9 nucleotides align to TRBD1. Germline V lookup: CDR1 LNHDA, CDR2 SQIVND (reference sequence). V gave up 5 bases and J gave up 3 bases; unmatched junction bases: 5. The CDR3 extends over 14 amino acids. CDR3 DNA sequence: TGTGCCAGTAGTTGGACAGGGGCTAGCTACGAGCAGTACTTC. Its protein product is CASSWTGASYEQYF.

V gene TRBV7-6 combines with J gene TRBJ2-1; the D gene is possibly TRBD2 (6 bases). Between the trimmed V and J ends, which lost 1 base and 4 bases, there was a span of 14 bases. CDR3 length: 16 amino acids. CDR1 is SGHVS and CDR2 is FNYEAQ in the germline V gene. CDR3 loop: CASSLVTGVLYNEQFF. In DNA, the CDR3 is TGTGCCAGCAGCTTAGTTACGGGAGTACTTTACAATGAGCAGTTCTTC. The full variable domain, completed using reference TRBV7-6 and TRBJ2-1, is GAGVSQSPRYKVTKRGQDVALRCDPISGHVSLYWYRQALGQGPEFLTYFNYEAQQDKSGLPNDRFSAERPEGSISTLTIQRTEQRDSAMYRCASSLVTGVLYNEQFFGPGTRLTVL.

V gene TRBV5-1 combines with J gene TRBJ2-7; D unresolved. V shed 0 bases and J shed 3 bases, with 7 bases lying between them. CDR1 and CDR2 (germline): SGHRS, YFSETQ. This CDR3 region has 13 residues. CDR3 sequence: CASSLEQHYEQYF. The CDR3, as DNA: TGCGCCAGCAGCTTGGAGCAGCACTACGAGCAGTACTTC.

The J gene is TRBJ2-2, the V gene TRBV28; D is perhaps TRBD1 (6 bases). V was pared by 7 bases and J by 0 bases, with 15 bases between. The CDR3 is 16 residues long. Looked up from germline, CDR1 is MDHEN and CDR2 is SYDVKM. The CDR3 region is CASNPRTVSNTGELFF. The CDR3 DNA follows: TGTGCCAGCAATCCGCGGACAGTTTCGAACACCGGGGAGCTGTTTTTT.

A remark on this clone: Other DNA sequences in the same sample also yield this CDR3. V gene TRBV27 combines with J gene TRBJ2-7; possible D gene TRBD2, 6 bases. Trimming stripped 3 bases from V and 7 bases from J, with 7 bases between. In germline, CDR1 is MNHEY, CDR2 SMNVEV (reference sequence). This CDR3 has 11 amino acids. CDR3 coding DNA: TGTGCCAGCAGTTTCGGAGGGGAGCAGTACTTC. It encodes CASSFGGEQYF.

The genes are TRBV27 and TRBJ1-1, with TRBD1 matching over 7 bases. The V gene's germline CDR1 is MNHEY and CDR2 SMNVEV (reference sequence). The CDR3 consists of 17 residues. J gave up 0 bases and V 1 base, and 8 bases lay outside the gene matches. CDR3 coding DNA: TGTGCCAGCAGTTTATACCCGCAGGGGGAGATGAACACTGAAGCTTTCTTT. Translation gives CASSLYPQGEMNTEAFF.

Only one count was recorded for this clone. The gene calls are TRBV7-9 and TRBJ2-2; D is undetermined. Germline V gene lookup returns CDR1 SEHNR and CDR2 FQNEAQ (reference sequence). The CDR3 has 14 amino acids. The V end lost 9 bases, the J end lost 4 bases, and 15 bases lay between the germline ends. CDR3 nucleotides: TGTGCCAGTTTTCCGGACCCAGGCACCGGGGAGCTGTTTTTT. This sequence encodes CASFPDPGTGELFF.

Turning to this clone: In the same sample, other DNA sequences code for this CDR3. The V gene is TRBV6-5, the J gene TRBJ1-5, with no clear D. Germline values: CDR1 MNHEY, CDR2 SVGAGI. Trimming pared 2 bases from V and 7 bases from J, leaving 9 bases between. The CDR3 length is 13 residues. The CDR3 loop is CASSYEGGQPQHF. CDR3 nucleotides: TGTGCCAGCAGTTACGAGGGAGGCCAGCCCCAGCATTTT.

This chain connects TRBV30 to TRBJ2-1; D is possibly TRBD2 (6 bases). The V end lost 1 base, the J end lost 7 bases, and 14 bases lay between the germline ends. CDR3 size: 14 residues. CDR1 and CDR2 (germline): GTSNPN, SVGIG (reference sequence). The CDR3 DNA follows: TGTGCCTGGAGTGAGGACTACACGATTAATGAGCAGTTCTTC. Amino acid sequence: CAWSEDYTINEQFF.

The chain uses TRBV13 and TRBJ2-7, with TRBD2 matching over 10 bases. With V trimmed by 1 base and J by 1 base, 4 bases remained unmatched. CDR1 PRHDT and CDR2 FYEKMQ come from the germline V gene (reference sequence). The CDR3 has 16 residues. CDR3 residues: CASSLVGLAASYEQYF. DNA for the CDR3: TGTGCCAGCAGCTTAGTTGGACTAGCGGCTTCCTACGAGCAGTACTTC.

This chain uses TRBV9 with TRBJ2-7; tentatively, D is TRBD1 (6 bases). The V gene lost 3 bases and the J gene lost 4 bases, with 14 bases spanning the gap. The CDR3 spans 14 residues. Germline V gene lookup returns CDR1 SGDLS and CDR2 YYNGEE. CDR3 amino acids: CASSGETGWYEQYF. For the CDR3, the DNA is TGTGCCAGCAGCGGGGAGACAGGTTGGTACGAGCAGTACTTC.

This chain connects TRBV4-3 to TRBJ2-2; TRBD1 agrees at 9 bases. V was clipped by 2 bases and J by 6 bases; unmatched bases: 7. The CDR3 is 16 residues long. The germline gives CDR1 LGHNA, CDR2 YSLEER. CDR3 sequence: CASSQTDRGESGELFF. CDR3 coding DNA: TGCGCCAGCAGCCAAACGGACAGGGGTGAATCCGGGGAGCTGTTTTTT.